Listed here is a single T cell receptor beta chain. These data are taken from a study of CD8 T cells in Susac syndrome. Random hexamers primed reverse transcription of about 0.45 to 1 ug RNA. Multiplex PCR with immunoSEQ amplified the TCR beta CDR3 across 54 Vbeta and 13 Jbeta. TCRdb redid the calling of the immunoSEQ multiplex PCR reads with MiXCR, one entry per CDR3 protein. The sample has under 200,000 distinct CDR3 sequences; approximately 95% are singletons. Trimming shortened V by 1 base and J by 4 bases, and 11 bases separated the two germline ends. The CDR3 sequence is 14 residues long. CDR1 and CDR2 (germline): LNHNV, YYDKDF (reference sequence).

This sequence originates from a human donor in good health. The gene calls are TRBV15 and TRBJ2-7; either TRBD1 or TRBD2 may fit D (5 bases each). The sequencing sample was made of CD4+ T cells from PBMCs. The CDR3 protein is CATSRVGTGYEQYF. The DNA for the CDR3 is TGTGCCACCAGCAGAGTTGGGACGGGTTACGAGCAGTACTTC.